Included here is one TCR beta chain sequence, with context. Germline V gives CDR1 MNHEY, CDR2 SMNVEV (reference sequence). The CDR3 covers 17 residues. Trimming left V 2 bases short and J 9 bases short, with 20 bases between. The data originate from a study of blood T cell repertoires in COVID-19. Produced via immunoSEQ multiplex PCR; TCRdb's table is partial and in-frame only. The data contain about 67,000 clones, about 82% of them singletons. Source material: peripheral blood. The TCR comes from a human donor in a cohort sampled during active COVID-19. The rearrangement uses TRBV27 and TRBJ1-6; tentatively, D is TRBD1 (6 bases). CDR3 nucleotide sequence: TGTGCCAGCAGTTTAATCTCCAGGGGCGAATTGGGTTCACCCCTCCACTTT. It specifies CASSLISRGELGSPLHF.